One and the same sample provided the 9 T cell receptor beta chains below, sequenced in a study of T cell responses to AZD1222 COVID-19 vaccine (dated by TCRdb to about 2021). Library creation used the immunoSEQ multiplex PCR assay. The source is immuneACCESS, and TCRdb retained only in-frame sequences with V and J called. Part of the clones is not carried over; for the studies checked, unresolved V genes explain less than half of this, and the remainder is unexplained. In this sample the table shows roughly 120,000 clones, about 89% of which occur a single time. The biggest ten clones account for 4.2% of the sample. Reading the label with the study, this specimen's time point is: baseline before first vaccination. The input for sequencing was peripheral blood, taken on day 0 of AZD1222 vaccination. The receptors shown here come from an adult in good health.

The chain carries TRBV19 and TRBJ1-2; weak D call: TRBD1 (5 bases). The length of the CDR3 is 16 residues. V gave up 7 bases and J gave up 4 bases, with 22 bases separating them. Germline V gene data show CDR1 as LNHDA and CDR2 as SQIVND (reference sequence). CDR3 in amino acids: CASNVRTTTGGYGYTF. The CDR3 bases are TGTGCCAGTAACGTGCGTACCACCACGGGGGGCTATGGCTACACCTTC.

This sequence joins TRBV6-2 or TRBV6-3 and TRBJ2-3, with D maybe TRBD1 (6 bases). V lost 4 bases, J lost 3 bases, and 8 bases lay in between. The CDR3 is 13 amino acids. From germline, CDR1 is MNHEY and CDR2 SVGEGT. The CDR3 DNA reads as TGTGCCAGCAGTTTCGGACAGACAGATACGCAGTATTTT. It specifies CASSFGQTDTQYF.

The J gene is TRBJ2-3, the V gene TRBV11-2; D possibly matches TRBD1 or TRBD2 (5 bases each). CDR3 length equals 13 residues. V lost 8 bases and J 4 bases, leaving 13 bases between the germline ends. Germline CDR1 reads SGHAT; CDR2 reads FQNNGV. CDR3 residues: CASGTGASDTQYF. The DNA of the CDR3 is TGTGCCAGCGGTACCGGGGCTTCAGATACGCAGTATTTT.

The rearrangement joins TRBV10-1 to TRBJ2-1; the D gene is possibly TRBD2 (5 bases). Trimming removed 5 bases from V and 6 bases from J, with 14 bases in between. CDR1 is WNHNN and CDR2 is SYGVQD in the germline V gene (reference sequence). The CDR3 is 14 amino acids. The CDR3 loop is CASSLRTPTNEQFF. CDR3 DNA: TGCGCCAGCAGTTTACGGACTCCCACCAATGAGCAGTTCTTC.

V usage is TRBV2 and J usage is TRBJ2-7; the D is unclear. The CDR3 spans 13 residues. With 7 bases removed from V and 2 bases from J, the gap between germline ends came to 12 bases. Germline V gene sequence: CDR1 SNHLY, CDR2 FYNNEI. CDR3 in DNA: TGTGCCAGCACGGTGGAACTCACCTACGAGCAGTACTTC. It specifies CASTVELTYEQYF.

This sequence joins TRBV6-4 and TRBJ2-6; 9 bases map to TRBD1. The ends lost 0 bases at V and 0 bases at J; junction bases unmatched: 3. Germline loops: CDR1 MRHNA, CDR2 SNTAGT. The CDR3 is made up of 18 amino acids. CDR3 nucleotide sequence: TGTGCCAGCAGTGACTCTGGACAGGGGTTCTCTGGGGCCAACGTCCTGACTTTC. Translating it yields CASSDSGQGFSGANVLTF.

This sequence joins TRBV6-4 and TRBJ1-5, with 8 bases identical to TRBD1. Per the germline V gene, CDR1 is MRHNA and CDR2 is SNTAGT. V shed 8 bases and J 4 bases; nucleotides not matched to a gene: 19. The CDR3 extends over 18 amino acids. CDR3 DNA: TGTGCCAGCGAGATCCTTTGGCGTCGACAGGGGATGAATCAGCCCCAGCATTTT. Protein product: CASEILWRRQGMNQPQHF.

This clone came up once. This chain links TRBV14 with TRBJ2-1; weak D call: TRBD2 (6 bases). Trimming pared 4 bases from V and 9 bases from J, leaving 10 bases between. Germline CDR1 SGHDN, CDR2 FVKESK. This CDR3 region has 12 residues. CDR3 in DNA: TGTGCCAGCAGCCTGACTAGTATTGAGCAGTTCTTC. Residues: CASSLTSIEQFF.

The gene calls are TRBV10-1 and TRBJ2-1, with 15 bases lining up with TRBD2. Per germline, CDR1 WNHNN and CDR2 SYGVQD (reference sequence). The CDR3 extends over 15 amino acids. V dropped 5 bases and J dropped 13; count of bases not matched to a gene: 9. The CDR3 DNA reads TGCGCCAGCAGTCCCGGGACTAGCGGGGGGCCGAGACAGTTCTTC. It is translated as CASSPGTSGGPRQFF.